This TCR beta chain was observed in a study of CD8 T cells in ankylosing spondylitis. This CDR3 has 14 amino acids. Germline V gene sequence: CDR1 GTSNPN, CDR2 SVGIG (reference sequence). Trimming took 0 bases from V and 4 from J, leaving 13 bases between them. Via MiXCR, TCRdb re-called the 5' RACE reads, giving one row per CDR3 protein. The repertoire holds under 950,000 distinct CDR3 sequences, with 19% as singletons. A word on this clonotype: Its antigen is as yet unknown.

Overall study findings and caveats: CD8+ cells made up the disease-linked clones, which were relatively rare in peripheral blood. Within ankylosing spondylitis blood, a TCR beta motif made up of under 10 highly homologous variants appeared to be characteristic.

This chain uses TRBV30 with TRBJ2-7; D assignment may be TRBD1 or TRBD2 (5 bases each). This sequence originates from a male donor with ankylosing spondylitis. The specimen sequenced was blood, either unsorted or a sorted T cell fraction (not recorded which). In DNA, the CDR3 is TGTGCCTGGAGTGTACACGCTGGGGGATACGAGCAGTACTTC. Translating gives CAWSVHAGGYEQYF.